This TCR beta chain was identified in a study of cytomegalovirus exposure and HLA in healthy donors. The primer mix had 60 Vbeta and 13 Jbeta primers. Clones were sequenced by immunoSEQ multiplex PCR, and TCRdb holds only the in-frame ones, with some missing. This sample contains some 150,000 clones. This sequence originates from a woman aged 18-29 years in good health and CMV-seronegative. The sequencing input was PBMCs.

The CDR3 DNA reads as TGTGCCAGCAGATCCCCAGCGGGAGGGGTCCCCAATGAGCAGTTCTTC. Its translation: CASRSPAGGVPNEQFF. This rearrangement joins TRBV7-2 to TRBJ2-1; 10 bases agree with TRBD2. The CDR3 length is 16 residues. CDR1 SGHTA and CDR2 FQGNSA come from the germline V gene. The J segment lost 6 bases and the V segment lost 6 bases, leaving 11 bases of the junction unmatched. The full variable domain, its missing parts supplied by reference TRBV7-2 and TRBJ2-1, is GAGVSQSPSNKVTEKGKDVELRCDPISGHTALYWYRQSLGQGLEFLIYFQGNSAPDKSGLPSDRFSAERTGGSVSTLTIQRTQQEDSAVYLCASRSPAGGVPNEQFFGPGTRLTVL.